Each of the 9 T cell receptor beta chains below was sequenced from the same sample in a study of identical twins. Using its own MiXCR run on the 5' RACE reads, TCRdb lists one record per CDR3 protein. The repertoire holds over 600,000 distinct CDR3 sequences, with around 20% as singletons. The same sample was also used in a study of T cells expressing NK-cell markers.

Sample: PBMCs. The receptors were sampled from a woman under 30 in good health.

This clonotype was picked up a small number of times. CDR3 protein: CASSVGPAGYEQYF. In DNA, the CDR3 is TGTGCCAGCAGCGTAGGCCCAGCTGGATACGAGCAGTACTTC. The gene calls are TRBV9 and TRBJ2-7; D gene ambiguous. CDR1 and CDR2 (germline): SGDLS, YYNGEE. The V and J ends lost 0 bases and 4 bases respectively, with 11 bases between them. The CDR3 is 14 residues long.

This clonotype was observed a handful of times. The rearrangement uses TRBV7-9 and TRBJ1-1, with D possibly matching TRBD1 (5 bases). The V end was cut by 3 bases, the J end by 1 base, with 12 bases between. The CDR3 has 15 amino acids. Germline CDR1 and CDR2: SEHNR and FQNEAQ (reference sequence). CDR3 sequence: CASSLWEGANTEAFF. The CDR3 DNA is TGTGCCAGCAGCTTGTGGGAAGGGGCGAACACTGAAGCTTTCTTT.

The chain uses TRBV6-5 and TRBJ2-5; TRBD2 matches at 10 bases. V trimming: 0 bases; J trimming: 7 bases; junction bases outside the gene matches: 14. The CDR3 is 18 residues long. CDR1 is MNHEY and CDR2 is SVGAGI in the germline V gene. The CDR3 sequence: CASSYSSGRASGVVTQYF. CDR3 coding DNA: TGTGCCAGCAGTTACTCGAGCGGGAGGGCCTCGGGGGTCGTGACCCAGTACTTC.

The sample holds a few counts of this clonotype. The chain carries TRBV5-5 and TRBJ2-3; D gene uncertain. V was trimmed by 0 bases and J by 8 bases, leaving 13 bases between them. CDR1 and CDR2 (germline): SGHKS, YYEKEE (reference sequence). The CDR3 spans 14 residues. The CDR3 reads CASSLGPVGGTQYF. CDR3 nucleotide sequence: TGTGCCAGCAGCTTGGGTCCAGTTGGTGGTACGCAGTATTTT. Complete variable domain (other parts from reference TRBV5-5 and TRBJ2-3): DAGVTQSPTHLIKTRGQQVTLRCSPISGHKSVSWYQQVLGQGPQFIFQYYEKEERGRGNFPDRFSARQFPNYSSELNVNALLLGDSALYLCASSLGPVGGTQYFGPGTRLTVL.

This clonotype occurred a few times. The rearrangement links TRBV10-3 to TRBJ2-3, with D unclear. This CDR3 is 12 amino acids long. Germline V gene sequence: CDR1 ENHRY, CDR2 SYGVKD. The V end lost 5 bases, the J end lost 5 bases, and 8 bases lay between the germline ends. CDR3 bases: TGTGCCATCAGTCGGTCCCTAGATACGCAGTATTTT. Translation gives CAISRSLDTQYF.

J is TRBJ2-1 and V is TRBV7-6; 9 bases map to TRBD2. CDR1 is SGHVS, CDR2 FNYEAQ, per germline. The V and J ends lost 4 bases and 7 bases, in that order; junction bases with no gene match: 8. This CDR3 is 15 amino acids long. The CDR3 loop reads CASSSAGGWDNEQFF. The CDR3 DNA is TGTGCCAGCAGCTCGGCGGGAGGGTGGGATAATGAGCAGTTCTTC.

This clonotype occurred a few times. This chain uses TRBV4-3 with TRBJ2-5; TRBD1 matches at 7 bases. The CDR3 length is 15 residues. Germline loops: CDR1 LGHNA, CDR2 YSLEER. The junction had 2 bases not matched to a gene; V was cut back by 0 bases and J by 1 base. This chain's CDR3 is CASSQERDSQETQYF. The CDR3 DNA follows: TGCGCCAGCAGCCAAGAAAGGGACAGCCAAGAGACCCAGTACTTC.

This chain links TRBV15 with TRBJ2-5, with 9 bases identical to TRBD2. Germline CDR1 reads LNHNV; CDR2 reads YYDKDF (reference sequence). The ends lost 5 bases at V and 5 bases at J; junction bases unmatched: 6. The CDR3 is made up of 14 amino acids. The CDR3 DNA sequence: TGTGCCACCAGCGGGCGGGGGGGCTCCGAGACCCAGTACTTC. Translated, it gives CATSGRGGSETQYF.

This clonotype was counted a few times. CDR3 coding DNA: TGTGCCAGCAGCGTAGGGGGACGCAGAGGGGACGAGCAGTACTTC. Its translation is CASSVGGRRGDEQYF. The genes are TRBV9 and TRBJ2-7; D may match TRBD1 or TRBD2 (5 bases each). Trimming pared 0 bases from V and 5 bases from J, leaving 15 bases between. CDR1 and CDR2 from the germline V gene are SGDLS and YYNGEE. The CDR3 sequence is 15 residues long.